The sequence of this T cell receptor beta chain was determined in a study of cytomegalovirus exposure and HLA in healthy donors. General study results and limits: The study put about 180 TCR beta chains on its list as cytomegalovirus-associated. Rare sequences made up most TCRs, while some public TCRs were found in many donors.

The germline CDR1 and CDR2 sequences are LNHDA and SQIVND (reference sequence). CDR3 length equals 14 residues. V lost 8 bases, J lost 3 bases, and 14 bases lay in between. It was the 120-subject validation cohort, separate from the roughly 700-subject first cohort, to which the donors belonged. Libraries were prepared by immunoSEQ multiplex PCR; TCRdb keeps only in-frame clonotypes and omits some of them. The data contain 120,000 to 150,000 clones, roughly 90% of them singletons. Points on this clone: Antigen unknown.

This sequence joins TRBV19 and TRBJ2-1; TRBD2 might be the D (6 bases). This TCR was recovered from a young man in good health and CMV-seropositive. Material: PBMCs. The CDR3 bases are TGTGCCAGTTCGGGGGTAAGCTTCTACAATGAGCAGTTCTTC. This sequence encodes CASSGVSFYNEQFF. The full variable domain, in which reference TRBV19 and TRBJ2-1 provide the parts outside the CDR3, is DGGITQSPKYLFRKEGQNVTLSCEQNLNHDAMYWYRQDPGQGLRLIYYSQIVNDFQKGDIAEGYSVSREKKESFPLTVTSAQKNPTAFYLCASSGVSFYNEQFFGPGTRLTVL.